Shown below are 12 T cell receptor beta chains from a single sample sequenced in a study of blood T cell repertoires in COVID-19. TCRdb's table, derived via immunoSEQ multiplex PCR, lists solely in-frame clones and lacks some. The sample records around 50,000 clones, roughly 88% being singletons. The material sequenced was peripheral blood. The receptor set was obtained from a human donor in a cohort sampled during active COVID-19.

This clone was detected only once. The chain links TRBV15 to TRBJ1-5; possible D gene TRBD1, 5 bases. The CDR3 runs 15 residues. CDR1 and CDR2 (germline): LNHNV, YYDKDF (reference sequence). V was trimmed by 0 bases and J by 3 bases, leaving 9 bases between them. The CDR3 protein is CATSRDKGYNQPQHF. CDR3 nucleotides: TGTGCCACCAGCAGAGATAAGGGGTACAATCAGCCCCAGCATTTT.

This clone was seen a single time. The gene calls are TRBV6-5 and TRBJ2-7, with D perhaps TRBD2 (6 bases). V lost 0 bases, J lost 0 bases, and 9 bases lay in between. Germline CDR1 is MNHEY and CDR2 is SVGAGI. The CDR3 is made up of 15 amino acids. CDR3 sequence reads: CASSYSGTDSYEQYF. CDR3 nucleotide sequence: TGTGCCAGCAGTTACTCGGGGACTGACTCCTACGAGCAGTACTTC.

This clone was counted once. This chain joins TRBV27 and TRBJ2-1, with no clear D. The ends were cut back, 7 bases at V and 2 bases at J, with 12 bases in the middle. The CDR3 loop spans 14 amino acids. Per germline, CDR1 MNHEY and CDR2 SMNVEV (reference sequence). As DNA, the CDR3 is TGTGCCAGCAAAAGGCCAGGCACCTACAATGAGCAGTTCTTC. It codes for CASKRPGTYNEQFF.

V is TRBV2 and J is TRBJ2-6, with D perhaps TRBD1 (5 bases). Between the trimmed V and J ends, which lost 3 bases and 3 bases, there was a span of 6 bases. CDR3 length equals 14 residues. Looked up from germline, CDR1 is SNHLY and CDR2 is FYNNEI. CDR3 protein: CASSETVGANVLTF. The CDR3 nucleotides are TGTGCCAGCAGTGAGACAGTTGGGGCCAACGTCCTGACTTTC.

The rearrangement uses TRBV10-3 and TRBJ2-7; D may be TRBD2 (5 bases). CDR1 is ENHRY, CDR2 SYGVKD, per germline. V was pared by 7 bases and J by 0 bases, with 10 bases between. CDR3 size: 13 residues. In DNA form, the CDR3 reads TGTGCCATCACAAGCGGCGTCTCCTACGAGCAGTACTTC. This translates into CAITSGVSYEQYF.

This sequence joins TRBV28 and TRBJ2-1; TRBD2 agrees at 9 bases. The V gene's germline CDR1 is MDHEN and CDR2 SYDVKM. The CDR3 contains 16 residues. V lost 6 bases, J lost 5 bases, and 11 bases stayed unmatched. The DNA for the CDR3 is TGTGCCAGCAGGTCTCCGGGGGCGGGAGGGCACAATGAGCAGTTCTTC. Translated: CASRSPGAGGHNEQFF.

The V and J genes are TRBV7-2 and TRBJ2-3, with a weak D call TRBD1 (5 bases). This CDR3 spans 14 amino acids. Germline CDR1 reads SGHTA; CDR2 reads FQGNSA. Trimming cost V 5 bases and J 0 bases, with 9 bases left between them. In nucleotides, the CDR3 is TGTGCCAGCAGCCGTGACAGTAGCACAGATACGCAGTATTTT. This gives the protein CASSRDSSTDTQYF.

This chain connects TRBV28 to TRBJ2-2, with 12 bases identical to TRBD2. This CDR3 has 17 amino acids. In germline, CDR1 is MDHEN, CDR2 SYDVKM. Trimming took 5 bases from V and 7 from J; bases not matched to a gene: 11. Here the CDR3 reads CASSVLAGGPVGGELFF. The CDR3 nucleotides read TGTGCCAGCAGTGTCCTAGCGGGAGGGCCGGTGGGCGGGGAGCTGTTTTTT.

The CDR3 DNA sequence: TGTGCCAGTAGTATCTTGGGAGCGACAGGGAGTAACTATGGCTACACCTTC. As protein: CASSILGATGSNYGYTF. The V call is TRBV19, the J call TRBJ1-2; 7 bases align to TRBD1. The V segment lost 3 bases and the J segment 1 base; nucleotides outside the gene matches: 11. Germline V lookup: CDR1 LNHDA, CDR2 SQIVND (reference sequence). There are 17 residues in the CDR3.

The chain couples TRBV19 to TRBJ1-5; TRBD1 is a possible D gene (6 bases). CDR3 length equals 16 residues. Germline CDR1 and CDR2: LNHDA and SQIVND (reference sequence). V was clipped by 1 base and J by 6 bases, with 16 bases between them. In DNA, the CDR3 is TGTGCCAGTAGTATAGCCGCAGGGGATGTCGGTCAGCCCCAGCATTTT. This encodes CASSIAAGDVGQPQHF.

CDR3 loop: CRETEAFF. The DNA of the CDR3 is TGTCGGGAGACTGAAGCTTTCTTT. The chain carries TRBV27 and TRBJ1-1; D remains unclear. Germline V lookup: CDR1 MNHEY, CDR2 SMNVEV (reference sequence). The CDR3 consists of 8 residues.

There are a few counts of this clone. The chain is built from TRBV19 and TRBJ2-7, with 8 bases identical to TRBD1. J was trimmed by 3 bases and V by 5 bases; bases with no gene match: 12. CDR1 is LNHDA, CDR2 SQIVND, per germline (reference sequence). This CDR3 spans 16 amino acids. CDR3 sequence reads: CASSPRTGRGLYEQYF. For the CDR3, the DNA is TGTGCCAGTAGTCCACGGACAGGGAGAGGGCTCTACGAGCAGTACTTC.